Each of the 21 T cell receptor beta chains below was sequenced from the same sample in a study of graft-versus-host responses after intestinal transplantation. TCRdb's table, derived via immunoSEQ multiplex PCR, lists solely in-frame clones and lacks some. The data show tens of thousands of clones, about 92% seen once. Their recognized antigens are unknown. The specimen was unstimulated CD8+ T cells sorted from spleen or lymph node cells, collected before intestinal transplant. The receptors stem from a human donor who received an intestinal transplant.

On this clone: A junction end diverges from the germline sequence, so it may reflect a read error. The chain links TRBV19 to TRBJ2-7; D unclear. Germline CDR1 reads LNHDA; CDR2 reads SQIVND (reference sequence). The CDR3 spans 13 residues. CDR3 nucleotides: TGTGCCCGTAGTATAACTGCGGCCTACGAGCAGTACTTC. Translating gives CARSITAAYEQYF.

CDR3 nucleotides: TGTGCCAGCAGCGCAGGGACTAGCGGGGGCCTCACCGGGGAGCTGTTTTTT. Translating it yields CASSAGTSGGLTGELFF. The chain links TRBV7-9 to TRBJ2-2, with TRBD2 matching 14 bases. This CDR3 is built from 17 residues. CDR1 is SEHNR, CDR2 FQNEAQ, per germline (reference sequence). V trimming: 5 bases; J trimming: 4 bases; junction bases outside the gene matches: 6.

V usage is TRBV7-6 and J usage is TRBJ2-7; 7 positions agree with TRBD1. CDR3 length: 17 amino acids. Looked up from germline, CDR1 is SGHVS and CDR2 is FNYEAQ. Trimming took 1 base from V and 1 from J; bases not matched to a gene: 10. The CDR3 spells CASSLGGFTGDSYEQYF. CDR3 DNA sequence: TGTGCCAGCAGCTTAGGCGGGTTTACAGGGGATTCCTACGAGCAGTACTTC.

This sequence joins TRBV4-1 and TRBJ2-2, with D perhaps TRBD2 (6 bases). With 3 bases removed from V and 4 bases from J, the gap between germline ends came to 12 bases. CDR1 and CDR2 from the germline V gene are MGHRA and YSYEKL. The length of the CDR3 is 15 residues. CDR3 nucleotide sequence: TGCGCCAGCAGCCAGCCGGGACTCCCCACCGGGGAGCTGTTTTTT. As protein: CASSQPGLPTGELFF.

This clone was seen just once. The CDR3 protein is CASSSTRASGGANEQFF. The CDR3 nucleotides read TGTGCCAGCAGCTCCACCCGGGCTAGCGGGGGGGCCAATGAGCAGTTCTTC. This chain uses TRBV7-9 with TRBJ2-1; 12 bases match TRBD2. The CDR3 loop spans 17 amino acids. Germline lookup yields CDR1 SEHNR and CDR2 FQNEAQ (reference sequence). Unmatched junction bases numbered 10, after V lost 4 bases and J lost 6 bases. Full variable domain (rest looked up from reference TRBV7-9 and TRBJ2-1): DTGVSQNPRHKITKRGQNVTFRCDPISEHNRLYWYRQTLGQGPEFLTYFQNEAQLEKSRLLSDRFSAERPKGSFSTLEIQRTEQGDSAMYLCASSSTRASGGANEQFFGPGTRLTVL.

The chain's CDR3 is CASSLGSGGAYEQYF. CDR3 coding DNA: TGTGCCAGCAGCTTGGGAAGTGGGGGGGCCTACGAGCAGTACTTC. V and J are TRBV5-6 and TRBJ2-7, with 7 bases that match TRBD2. Trimming took 0 bases from V and 2 from J; bases not matched to a gene: 5. Germline assignment: CDR1 SGHDT and CDR2 YYEEEE. The CDR3 length is 15 residues.

V gene TRBV6-5 combines with J gene TRBJ1-1; TRBD1 agrees at 7 bases. This CDR3 has 15 amino acids. Losses at the gene ends were 7 bases for V and 1 base for J; bases not matched to a gene: 9. Germline V lookup: CDR1 MNHEY, CDR2 SVGAGI. CDR3 protein: CASTLLQGPNTEAFF. The CDR3 nucleotides read TGTGCCAGCACCTTACTACAGGGGCCGAACACTGAAGCTTTCTTT.

The chain uses TRBV29-1 and TRBJ1-2; D is unclear. V shed 4 bases and J shed 4 bases, with 13 bases lying between them. Germline V gene data show CDR1 as SQVTM and CDR2 as ANQGSEA. CDR3 size: 13 residues. CDR3 amino acids: CSVAEFGSYGYTF. Written as DNA, the CDR3 is TGCAGCGTTGCGGAATTCGGGAGCTATGGCTACACCTTC.

The V call is TRBV28, the J call TRBJ1-4; 8 positions match TRBD1. Germline trimming cut 3 bases from V and 7 bases from J; bases unmatched to any gene: 4. The V gene's germline CDR1 is MDHEN and CDR2 SYDVKM. The CDR3 covers 14 residues. CDR3 coding DNA: TGTGCCAGCAGTTTTGGACAGGGTGTTGAAAAACTGTTTTTT. It encodes CASSFGQGVEKLFF.

V and J are TRBV6-1 and TRBJ2-7; no clear D. Germline V lookup: CDR1 MNHNS, CDR2 SASEGT. The CDR3 consists of 14 residues. V shed 5 bases and J shed 0 bases, with 11 bases lying between them. The CDR3 DNA reads as TGTGCCAGCAGTATTAGCCTTAGCTCCTACGAGCAGTACTTC. Protein sequence: CASSISLSSYEQYF.

The rearrangement uses TRBV5-1 and TRBJ2-1, with a weak D call TRBD2 (5 bases). V dropped 0 bases and J dropped 6 bases, with 13 bases sitting between them. Germline V lookup: CDR1 SGHRS, CDR2 YFSETQ. The CDR3 sequence is 15 residues long. The CDR3 spells CASSLDRGPLNEQFF. The CDR3, as DNA: TGCGCCAGCAGCTTGGATCGGGGTCCCCTCAATGAGCAGTTCTTC.

This clone was observed once. The chain recombines TRBV27 with TRBJ2-7, with D maybe TRBD1 (5 bases). The CDR3 loop spans 12 amino acids. From germline, CDR1 is MNHEY and CDR2 SMNVEV (reference sequence). V was trimmed by 10 bases and J by 4 bases, leaving 14 bases between them. CDR3 loop: CATRAGPYEQYF. The CDR3 bases are TGTGCCACAAGGGCAGGGCCTTACGAGCAGTACTTC.

The genes are TRBV27 and TRBJ2-1; TRBD2 matches at 11 bases. Germline loops: CDR1 MNHEY, CDR2 SMNVEV (reference sequence). The CDR3 covers 17 residues. J lost 2 bases, V lost 7 bases, and 10 bases had no gene match. CDR3 loop: CASTKISGGATYNEQFF. The CDR3 DNA sequence: TGTGCCAGCACCAAAATTAGCGGGGGGGCGACCTACAATGAGCAGTTCTTC.

The CDR3 DNA sequence: TGCAGCGCCTATGGGGGGACAGGGGTAGCGGGGGCCGAGTACAATGAGCAGTTCTTC. Encoded protein: CSAYGGTGVAGAEYNEQFF. The genes are TRBV29-1 and TRBJ2-1; the D gene is possibly TRBD1 (10 bases). V was pared by 7 bases and J by 4 bases, with 32 bases between. Germline V gene lookup returns CDR1 SQVTM and CDR2 ANQGSEA. The CDR3 is 19 amino acids.

The V gene is TRBV7-9, the J gene TRBJ2-2; D is possibly TRBD2 (5 bases). Germline V gene sequence: CDR1 SEHNR, CDR2 FQNEAQ (reference sequence). Trimming removed 5 bases from V and 1 base from J, with 8 bases in between. CDR3 length: 14 residues. CDR3 region: CASSRGQNTGELFF. The CDR3 bases are TGTGCCAGCAGCCGAGGGCAGAACACCGGGGAGCTGTTTTTT.

The chain links TRBV7-8 to TRBJ2-7, with 7 bases that match TRBD2. The CDR3 extends over 15 amino acids. Germline lookup yields CDR1 SGHVS and CDR2 FQNEAQ. V lost 1 base and J lost 6; bases outside the gene matches: 9. CDR3 bases: TGTGCCAGCAGCTTAGTTCTGGCGGGGGTAGGCGAGCAGTACTTC. Translation gives CASSLVLAGVGEQYF.

The chain uses TRBV14 and TRBJ2-7; D is perhaps TRBD1 (6 bases). This CDR3 region has 14 residues. The ends were cut back, 4 bases at V and 2 bases at J, with 12 bases in the middle. Looked up from germline, CDR1 is SGHDN and CDR2 is FVKESK. The CDR3 nucleotides read TGTGCCAGCAGCCCTCGACAGGCGCCCTACGAGCAGTACTTC. Amino acids: CASSPRQAPYEQYF.

The genes are TRBV11-2 and TRBJ1-1; the D gene is possibly TRBD1 (5 bases). From germline, CDR1 is SGHAT and CDR2 FQNNGV. Trimming left V 0 bases short and J 4 bases short, with 9 bases between. CDR3 length equals 14 residues. The CDR3 loop is CASSLDVGATEAFF. In DNA, the CDR3 is TGTGCCAGCAGCTTAGATGTAGGGGCCACTGAAGCTTTCTTT.

V gene TRBV6-5 combines with J gene TRBJ1-1; D is uncertain. V was trimmed by 0 bases and J by 8 bases, leaving 10 bases between them. The CDR3 covers 13 residues. The germline V gene has CDR1 MNHEY and CDR2 SVGAGI. In nucleotides, the CDR3 is TGTGCCAGCAGTTACTCTGGGCAGACAGAAGCTTTCTTT. The encoded protein is CASSYSGQTEAFF.

The J gene is TRBJ1-2, the V gene TRBV7-9; 7 bases agree with TRBD1. This CDR3 has 14 residues. With 5 bases clipped from V and 2 bases from J, the junction kept 5 bases outside the gene matches. CDR1 is SEHNR and CDR2 is FQNEAQ in the germline V gene (reference sequence). CDR3 coding DNA: TGTGCCAGCAGCCCGACAGGGAGCAACTATGGCTACACCTTC. Its protein is CASSPTGSNYGYTF.

The rearrangement links TRBV4-3 to TRBJ2-7; 9 bases align to TRBD1. The CDR3 runs 14 residues. The V segment lost 0 bases and the J segment 5 bases; nucleotides outside the gene matches: 2. Looked up from germline, CDR1 is LGHNA and CDR2 is YSLEER. CDR3 DNA sequence: TGCGCCAGCAGCCAAGAGACAGGGGGGAACGAGCAGTACTTC. This gives the protein CASSQETGGNEQYF.